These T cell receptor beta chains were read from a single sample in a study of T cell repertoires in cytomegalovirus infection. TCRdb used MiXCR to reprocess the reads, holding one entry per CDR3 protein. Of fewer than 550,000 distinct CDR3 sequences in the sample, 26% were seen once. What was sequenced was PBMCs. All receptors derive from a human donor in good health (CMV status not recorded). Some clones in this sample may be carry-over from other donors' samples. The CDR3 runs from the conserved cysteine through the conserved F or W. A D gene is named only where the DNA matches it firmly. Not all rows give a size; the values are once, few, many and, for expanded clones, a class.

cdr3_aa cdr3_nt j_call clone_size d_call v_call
CASQWSGELFF TGTGCCAGCCAGTGGAGTGGGGAGCTGTTTTTT TRBJ2-2 - - TRBV5-6
CASGGAYNEQFF TGTGCCAGTGGGGGGGCCTACAATGAGCAGTTCTTC TRBJ2-1 - TRBD2 TRBV6-2/TRBV6-3
CASSVGGGGPYNEQFF TGTGCCAGCAGCGTAGGAGGCGGGGGACCCTACAATGAGCAGTTCTTC TRBJ2-1 - TRBD2 TRBV9
CASSFTRDEEKLFF TGTGCCAGCAGCTTTACCAGGGATGAAGAAAAACTGTTTTTT TRBJ1-4 many - TRBV7-9
CATRLAGTDTQYF TGTGCCACCAGACTAGCGGGAACAGATACGCAGTATTTT TRBJ2-3 - TRBD2 TRBV12-3/TRBV12-4
CAWSVQSGQPQHF TGTGCCTGGAGTGTACAGAGTGGTCAGCCCCAGCATTTT TRBJ1-5 - - TRBV30
CASSQGGANTGELFF TGTGCCAGCAGTCAAGGAGGTGCGAACACCGGGGAGCTGTTTTTT TRBJ2-2 - - TRBV7-9
CASSNPPGALVNSPLHF TGTGCCAGCAGTAACCCTCCCGGGGCCCTCGTTAATTCACCCCTCCACTTT TRBJ1-6 few - TRBV6-5
CASSGDGGASPLHF TGTGCCAGCAGTGGGGACGGGGGCGCATCACCCCTCCACTTT TRBJ1-6 - - TRBV7-9
CASKIREASGDTQYF TGTGCCAGCAAAATAAGAGAAGCTAGCGGAGATACGCAGTATTTT TRBJ2-3 many TRBD2 TRBV6-1
CASSLRPDRDYNEQFF TGCGCCAGCAGCCTGCGACCAGACCGGGACTACAATGAGCAGTTCTTC TRBJ2-1 - - TRBV5-1
CASSDFSKNTEAFF TGTGCCAGCAGTGATTTTTCTAAAAACACTGAAGCTTTCTTT TRBJ1-1 - - TRBV6-1
CASSLGVGGSGEQFF TGTGCCAGCAGCTTGGGGGTCGGGGGGTCGGGTGAGCAGTTCTTC TRBJ2-1 many TRBD2 TRBV7-2
CASSYSGPYNEQFF TGTGCCAGCAGTTACAGCGGTCCCTACAATGAGCAGTTCTTC TRBJ2-1 few - TRBV6-2/TRBV6-3
CASPDSDNEQFF TGTGCCAGCCCGGACAGCGACAATGAGCAGTTCTTC TRBJ2-1 - - TRBV2
CASSDPGQGQPQHF TGTGCCAGCAGTGACCCGGGACAGGGCCAGCCCCAGCATTTT TRBJ1-5 - TRBD1 TRBV25-1
CASESSGRTNEQFF TGTGCCAGCGAATCTAGCGGGAGAACGAATGAGCAGTTCTTC TRBJ2-1 many TRBD2 TRBV6-2/TRBV6-3
CASSQQGAQIETQYF TGTGCCAGCAGCCAACAGGGGGCGCAAATAGAGACCCAGTACTTC TRBJ2-5 many TRBD1 TRBV11-2
CASSVGADRQTQYF TGTGCCAGCAGCGTAGGGGCAGATCGACAGACCCAGTACTTC TRBJ2-5 - - TRBV9
CASRPGQSYEQYF TGCGCCAGCAGACCGGGACAGTCCTACGAGCAGTACTTC TRBJ2-7 few TRBD1 TRBV5-1
CASTGGGFHNEQFF TGTGCCAGCACCGGTGGAGGGTTCCACAATGAGCAGTTCTTC TRBJ2-1 many - TRBV28
CASSPEGGWKNIQYF TGTGCCAGTAGTCCTGAGGGTGGCTGGAAAAACATTCAGTACTTC TRBJ2-4 few - TRBV19
CASSGGQGRNMNTEAFF TGTGCCAGCAGCGGAGGACAGGGGCGGAACATGAACACTGAAGCTTTCTTT TRBJ1-1 - TRBD1 TRBV9
CAISEPGQPKLFF TGTGCCATCAGTGAGCCGGGACAGCCAAAACTGTTTTTT TRBJ1-4 - TRBD1 TRBV10-3
CSARVLAGETQYF TGCAGTGCTAGAGTTCTAGCGGGAGAGACCCAGTACTTC TRBJ2-5 - TRBD2 TRBV20-1
CSASRRDGGSNQPQHF TGCAGTGCTAGCCGGAGGGATGGTGGAAGCAATCAGCCCCAGCATTTT TRBJ1-5 once - TRBV20-1
CASNPGQGRGDTEAFF TGTGCCAGCAACCCGGGACAGGGTCGGGGTGACACTGAAGCTTTCTTT TRBJ1-1 - TRBD1 TRBV2
CASSRHRGDGVNGYTF TGTGCCAGCAGCCGCCACAGGGGAGATGGAGTGAACGGCTACACCTTC TRBJ1-2 - TRBD1 TRBV28
CASSLLQGRGNTEAFF TGTGCCAGCAGCTTATTACAGGGGAGAGGGAACACTGAAGCTTTCTTT TRBJ1-1 many TRBD1 TRBV7-2